This entry lists 22 T cell receptor beta chains sequenced from one sample in a study of blood T cell repertoires in COVID-19 (dated by TCRdb to about 2020). Libraries came from the immunoSEQ multiplex PCR assay. TCRdb retrieved this table from immuneACCESS and kept in-frame rearrangements only. Not all clones are present; in checked studies, unresolved V genes account for under half, and no reason is known for the remainder. For this sample the table gives around 250,000 clones, of which 70% to 90% were detected only once. In total, the top ten clones hold under 2.5% of the sample. Sequencing was carried out using PBMCs or T cells enriched from blood (not recorded which). The receptors were gathered from a woman in her 50s who had recovered from COVID-19.

This chain uses TRBV11-2 with TRBJ2-1, with D uncertain. CDR3 length: 13 residues. Germline CDR1 SGHAT, CDR2 FQNNGV. V gave up 0 bases and J gave up 14 bases, with 14 bases separating them. The CDR3 coding sequence is TGTGCCAGCAGCTTAGAGGTCACCGAGGTTAAGTTCTTC. Amino acids: CASSLEVTEVKFF.

The J gene is TRBJ1-4, the V gene TRBV7-2; D may be TRBD1 (5 bases). Trimming took off 5 bases at V and 4 bases at J, with 17 bases between the two ends. Germline V gene data show CDR1 as SGHTA and CDR2 as FQGNSA. This CDR3 is built from 16 residues. In DNA form, the CDR3 reads TGTGCCAGCAGCCTGTGGGGGGGTGGCAATAATGAAAAACTGTTTTTT. Protein sequence: CASSLWGGGNNEKLFF.

The chain is built from TRBV2 and TRBJ2-5, with 8 bases fitting TRBD1. The CDR3 is made up of 14 amino acids. Unmatched junction bases numbered 6, after V lost 5 bases and J lost 4 bases. The germline gives CDR1 SNHLY, CDR2 FYNNEI. The CDR3 protein is CASSRQGRLETQYF. CDR3 nucleotide sequence: TGTGCCAGCAGTCGACAGGGGCGGCTAGAGACCCAGTACTTC.

The V and J genes are TRBV28 and TRBJ2-2, with D hard to call. V was clipped by 7 bases and J by 1 base, with 4 bases between them. The CDR3 length is 12 residues. CDR1 MDHEN and CDR2 SYDVKM come from the germline V gene. The CDR3 is CASTRNTGELFF. CDR3 in DNA: TGTGCCAGCACCAGGAACACCGGGGAGCTGTTTTTT.

The V call is TRBV6-2 or TRBV6-3, the J call TRBJ1-6, with 12 bases that match TRBD1. The CDR3 has 18 residues. Germline CDR1 MNHEY, CDR2 SVGEGT. Trimming cost V 6 bases and J 4 bases; bases outside gene matches: 10. CDR3 in amino acids: CASSPGTGGAGYNSPLHF. CDR3 DNA sequence: TGTGCCAGCAGCCCCGGGACAGGGGGCGCCGGTTATAATTCACCCCTCCACTTT.

The sample holds a few counts of this clone. The chain couples TRBV28 to TRBJ2-3, with D hard to call. This CDR3 has 15 residues. Between the trimmed V and J ends, which lost 2 bases and 0 bases, there was a span of 9 bases. The germline gives CDR1 MDHEN, CDR2 SYDVKM. The CDR3, as DNA: TGTGCCAGCAGTTTAACGGCGGAGAGCACAGATACGCAGTATTTT. Protein product: CASSLTAESTDTQYF.

This chain links TRBV28 with TRBJ1-3; 8 bases match TRBD1. Trimming cost V 5 bases and J 7 bases; bases outside gene matches: 13. The CDR3 has 16 residues. The germline V gene has CDR1 MDHEN and CDR2 SYDVKM. The chain's CDR3 is CASSPTTGEGLNTIYF. The CDR3 DNA follows: TGTGCCAGCAGTCCGACGACAGGGGAAGGGTTGAACACCATATATTTT.

The J gene is TRBJ1-1, the V gene TRBV18; D is perhaps TRBD1 (5 bases). From germline, CDR1 is KGHSH and CDR2 LQKENI. This CDR3 is 13 amino acids long. V lost 0 bases and J 9 bases, leaving 11 bases between the germline ends. CDR3 sequence (DNA): TGTGCCAGCTCACCACCTACAGGTCTGAAAGCTTTCTTT. This translates into CASSPPTGLKAFF.

V usage is TRBV9 and J usage is TRBJ2-7; TRBD2 aligns across 14 bases. Trimming cost V 0 bases and J 5 bases; bases outside gene matches: 10. The germline V gene has CDR1 SGDLS and CDR2 YYNGEE. This CDR3 comprises 18 residues. CDR3 DNA sequence: TGTGCCAGCAGCGTAGGAGAAAGTGGACTAGCGGGAGGACACGAGCAGTACTTC. Its translation is CASSVGESGLAGGHEQYF.

The V call is TRBV5-1, the J call TRBJ1-6, with D maybe TRBD1 (5 bases). The CDR3 consists of 15 residues. V lost 0 bases and J 4 bases, leaving 8 bases between the germline ends. Germline assignment: CDR1 SGHRS and CDR2 YFSETQ. CDR3 sequence (DNA): TGCGCCAGCAGCTTGGCTCAGGGTTATAATTCACCCCTCCACTTT. Translated, it gives CASSLAQGYNSPLHF.

The rearrangement joins TRBV7-9 to TRBJ1-2, with D possibly matching TRBD1 (5 bases). V lost 7 bases and J lost 4, with 10 bases in between. Per germline, CDR1 SEHNR and CDR2 FQNEAQ (reference sequence). This CDR3 has 12 amino acids. The CDR3 reads CASTFDSYGYTF. CDR3 coding DNA: TGTGCCAGCACCTTTGACAGCTATGGCTACACCTTC.

The rearrangement uses TRBV19 and TRBJ2-1, with D possibly being TRBD2 (5 bases). The CDR3 is 17 amino acids. V lost 7 bases to trimming and J lost 0 bases, with 19 bases between them. Germline loops: CDR1 LNHDA, CDR2 SQIVND (reference sequence). For the CDR3, the DNA is TGTGCCAGTAATTTTGGCGTGAGGACTCGCTCCTACAATGAGCAGTTCTTC. Its protein is CASNFGVRTRSYNEQFF.

The V gene is TRBV9, the J gene TRBJ2-1; 14 positions match TRBD2. The CDR3 contains 19 residues. The germline CDR1 and CDR2 sequences are SGDLS and YYNGEE. Trimming cost V 1 base and J 6 bases; bases outside gene matches: 12. The CDR3 DNA follows: TGTGCCAGCAGCGTAAGGGGACTAGCGGGGGACCTACAGAGCAATGAGCAGTTCTTC. This codes for CASSVRGLAGDLQSNEQFF.

This chain uses TRBV19 with TRBJ1-5, with D possibly being TRBD1 (5 bases). Trimming pared 7 bases from V and 0 bases from J, leaving 13 bases between. CDR3 length equals 15 residues. Germline V gene sequence: CDR1 LNHDA, CDR2 SQIVND (reference sequence). The CDR3 nucleotides read TGTGCCAGTAATACAGGCGATTATAGCAATCAGCCCCAGCATTTT. This encodes CASNTGDYSNQPQHF.

This chain links TRBV2 with TRBJ1-3; D unresolved. V lost 4 bases and J lost 2, with 15 bases in between. This CDR3 comprises 16 residues. Per germline, CDR1 SNHLY and CDR2 FYNNEI. Here the CDR3 reads CASSAPEGGPGNTIYF. The DNA for the CDR3 is TGTGCCAGCAGTGCCCCGGAGGGCGGCCCTGGAAACACCATATATTTT.

This chain's CDR3 is CASSSRQGAGYGYTF. The CDR3 nucleotides read TGTGCCAGCAGCTCACGACAGGGGGCAGGCTATGGCTACACCTTC. The J gene is TRBJ1-2, the V gene TRBV7-9, with 10 bases identical to TRBD1. Trimming removed 4 bases from V and 4 bases from J; junction bases left unmatched: 6. The germline V gene encodes CDR1 SEHNR and CDR2 FQNEAQ (reference sequence). The CDR3 length is 15 residues.

This chain connects TRBV6-5 to TRBJ1-6; unclear D gene. Germline V gene data show CDR1 as MNHEY and CDR2 as SVGAGI. The CDR3 contains 12 residues. V was shortened by 5 bases and J by 6 bases, with 5 bases between the two germline ends. The CDR3 sequence: CASSRSNSPLHF. The CDR3 nucleotides are TGTGCCAGCAGTCGGTCTAATTCACCCCTCCACTTT.

This clone was detected once. The chain uses TRBV7-6 and TRBJ1-3; 7 nucleotides line up with TRBD1. Germline CDR1 is SGHVS and CDR2 is FNYEAQ. This CDR3 contains 15 residues. Trimming removed 5 bases from V and 2 bases from J; junction bases left unmatched: 6. CDR3 residues: CASSRRQGTGNTIYF. The CDR3 region has the DNA TGTGCCAGCAGCCGCCGACAGGGTACTGGAAACACCATATATTTT.

This sequence joins TRBV5-1 and TRBJ2-1, with 9 bases identical to TRBD2. This CDR3 spans 15 amino acids. Germline assignment: CDR1 SGHRS and CDR2 YFSETQ. V shed 0 bases and J 8 bases; nucleotides not matched to a gene: 6. The CDR3 DNA reads as TGCGCCAGCAGCTTGGAAGCGGGAGGATTTTATGAGCAGTTCTTC. Protein sequence: CASSLEAGGFYEQFF.

The V and J genes are TRBV2 and TRBJ1-3; 7 nucleotides agree with TRBD1. Germline CDR1 reads SNHLY; CDR2 reads FYNNEI. J was trimmed by 0 bases and V by 6 bases; bases with no gene match: 8. CDR3 length: 16 amino acids. The CDR3 sequence is CASSNEGTASGNTIYF. In DNA, the CDR3 is TGTGCCAGCAGCAACGAAGGGACAGCCTCTGGAAACACCATATATTTT.

CDR3: CASSLGDKSSYNSPLHF. DNA for the CDR3: TGTGCCAGCAGCTTAGGCGACAAGAGCTCCTATAATTCACCCCTCCACTTT. This sequence joins TRBV7-6 and TRBJ1-6; D is unclear. Between the trimmed V and J ends, which lost 1 base and 0 bases, there was a span of 10 bases. Germline assignment: CDR1 SGHVS and CDR2 FNYEAQ. This CDR3 contains 17 residues.

The rearrangement joins TRBV7-2 to TRBJ1-2; 7 bases agree with TRBD1. This CDR3 region has 15 residues. The V gene end was trimmed by 5 bases and the J gene end by 4 bases; junction bases not matched to a gene: 10. Germline CDR1 and CDR2: SGHTA and FQGNSA. The CDR3 loop is CASSRQPGGSYGYTF. The CDR3 DNA reads as TGTGCCAGCAGCCGGCAACCAGGGGGAAGCTATGGCTACACCTTC.